This TCR beta chain is from a study of blood T cell repertoires in COVID-19. Background on the study: T cells, B-cell-depleted T cells, or PBMCs provided the cDNA or gDNA that served as material.

Under the authors' procedure: Estimation of nucleated cell counts relied on the amplification of reference gene primers. Sequencing was performed with immunoSEQ multiplex PCR; in TCRdb, only in-frame clones are kept and a portion is missing. That table supplies the V and J calls and clone size; D and trimming were determined from the DNA. The profile shows under 130,000 clones, around 83% of them singletons. Unmatched junction bases numbered 1, after V lost 0 bases and J lost 4 bases. The CDR3 runs to 14 residues. Per the germline V gene, CDR1 is SGHRS and CDR2 is YFSETQ. The chain employs TRBV5-1 and TRBJ1-2; 9 bases are shared with TRBD1. Material: peripheral blood. This receptor was taken from a woman of 80 years or more with acute or convalescent COVID-19. This CDR3 is CASSLDRGPYGYTF. Here the CDR3 DNA reads TGCGCCAGCAGCTTGGACAGGGGGCCCTATGGCTACACCTTC.